The 32 T cell receptor beta chains below were found in one sample sequenced in a study of CD8 T cells in Susac syndrome. RNA was extracted with the RNeasy kit, and a quantity of roughly 0.5 to 1 ug was reverse transcribed using random hexamers. One entry per CDR3 protein, called by TCRdb with MiXCR from the immunoSEQ multiplex PCR reads. The data show about 190,000 distinct CDR3 sequences, 90% to 96% seen once. The sample taken for sequencing was CD4+ T cells from PBMCs. These receptors originate from a human donor with Susac syndrome.

V usage is TRBV6-2 or TRBV6-3 and J usage is TRBJ2-4, with D perhaps being TRBD1 or TRBD2 (5 bases each). The V and J ends lost 5 bases and 8 bases respectively, with 16 bases between them. The CDR3 has 14 amino acids. Germline lookup yields CDR1 MNHEY and CDR2 SVGEGT. CDR3 DNA: TGTGCCAGCAGTCGGGACCGTGGATTGGACATTCAGTACTTC. Encoded protein: CASSRDRGLDIQYF.

The chain has TRBV19 and TRBJ1-2, with a possible D match to TRBD1 (6 bases). From germline, CDR1 is LNHDA and CDR2 SQIVND (reference sequence). CDR3 length equals 13 residues. V lost 6 bases and J 5 bases, leaving 13 bases between the germline ends. CDR3 amino acids: CASSTDRIYGYTF. The DNA of the CDR3 is TGTGCCAGTAGCACCGACAGGATTTATGGCTACACCTTC.

The CDR3 DNA is TGCGCCAGCAGTCAAGAGACAGGGGGCTGGAATTCACCCCTCCACTTT. Amino acid sequence: CASSQETGGWNSPLHF. This chain links TRBV5-1 with TRBJ1-6; 10 bases are shared with TRBD1. The trim removed 5 bases at V and 7 bases at J, leaving 9 bases unmatched. This CDR3 region has 16 residues. Germline lookup yields CDR1 SGHRS and CDR2 YFSETQ. The full variable domain, completed using reference TRBV5-1 and TRBJ1-6, is KAGVTQTPRYLIKTRGQQVTLSCSPISGHRSVSWYQQTPGQGLQFLFEYFSETQRNKGNFPGRFSGRQFSNSRSEMNVSTLELGDSALYLCASSQETGGWNSPLHFGNGTRLTVT.

V and J are TRBV9 and TRBJ1-2; 7 nucleotides agree with TRBD1. Germline lookup yields CDR1 SGDLS and CDR2 YYNGEE. J gave up 4 bases and V 0 bases, and 6 bases lay outside the gene matches. This CDR3 comprises 15 residues. CDR3 protein: CASSVGDSTFYGYTF. DNA of the CDR3: TGTGCCAGCAGCGTAGGGGACAGCACTTTCTATGGCTACACCTTC.

The gene calls are TRBV18 and TRBJ1-6, with unresolved D. V lost 3 bases, J lost 8 bases, and 8 bases lay in between. This CDR3 region has 13 residues. Per germline, CDR1 KGHSH and CDR2 LQKENI. Here the CDR3 reads CASSPFGDSPLHF. In nucleotides, the CDR3 is TGTGCCAGCTCACCCTTCGGGGATTCACCCCTCCACTTT.

The chain joins TRBV3-1 to TRBJ1-2; the D is unclear. The ends were cut back, 4 bases at V and 8 bases at J, with 20 bases in the middle. CDR1 LGHDT and CDR2 YNNKEL come from the germline V gene (reference sequence). The length of the CDR3 is 15 residues. CDR3 region: CASSPERHSSGGYTF. The CDR3 coding sequence is TGTGCCAGCAGCCCTGAAAGACATTCCTCCGGGGGCTACACCTTC.

CDR3 protein: CAWTEVGANVLTF. CDR3 DNA: TGTGCCTGGACGGAGGTTGGAGCCAACGTCCTGACTTTC. V and J are TRBV30 and TRBJ2-6; D is perhaps TRBD2 (5 bases). Germline values: CDR1 GTSNPN, CDR2 SVGIG (reference sequence). V was pared by 4 bases and J by 7 bases, with 11 bases between. This CDR3 comprises 13 residues.

This rearrangement joins TRBV2 to TRBJ2-5; 8 bases are shared with TRBD1. CDR3 length: 14 amino acids. J gave up 5 bases and V 6 bases, and 8 bases lay outside the gene matches. CDR1 and CDR2 (germline): SNHLY, FYNNEI. The CDR3 sequence is CASRLRTGMETQYF. As DNA, the CDR3 is TGTGCCAGCAGACTGAGGACAGGGATGGAGACCCAGTACTTC.

The chain uses TRBV10-2 and TRBJ2-7; D might be TRBD2 (6 bases). The germline CDR1 and CDR2 sequences are WSHSY and SAAADI. Trimming cost V 6 bases and J 6 bases, with 9 bases left between them. This CDR3 is 11 amino acids long. The CDR3, as DNA: TGCGCCAGCAGGGAGGGCCTCGAGCAGTACTTC. Amino acid sequence: CASREGLEQYF.

This sequence joins TRBV19 and TRBJ2-3; 8 bases map to TRBD2. Trimming at V came to 4 bases and at J to 6 bases, leaving 15 bases not matched to a gene. The CDR3 extends over 17 amino acids. Per the germline V gene, CDR1 is LNHDA and CDR2 is SQIVND (reference sequence). Here the CDR3 DNA reads TGTGCCAGTAGTAGTGGGGTCAGAAGCGGGGGTCGGGATACGCAGTATTTT. Residues: CASSSGVRSGGRDTQYF. Looking up the rest from reference TRBV19 and TRBJ2-3 gives the full variable domain: DGGITQSPKYLFRKEGQNVTLSCEQNLNHDAMYWYRQDPGQGLRLIYYSQIVNDFQKGDIAEGYSVSREKKESFPLTVTSAQKNPTAFYLCASSSGVRSGGRDTQYFGPGTRLTVL.

The rearrangement joins TRBV19 to TRBJ2-3, with a weak D call TRBD1 (5 bases). Per germline, CDR1 LNHDA and CDR2 SQIVND (reference sequence). Trimming took off 6 bases at V and 0 bases at J, with 10 bases between the two ends. CDR3 length equals 14 residues. The CDR3 nucleotides are TGTGCCAGTAGATACGACAGTAGCACAGATACGCAGTATTTT. Protein: CASRYDSSTDTQYF.

This clonotype was detected once. The V call is TRBV12-3 or TRBV12-4, the J call TRBJ2-7; no clear D. This CDR3 is 14 amino acids long. Trimming pared 1 base from V and 1 base from J, leaving 8 bases between. This CDR3 reads CASSLGPLSYEQYF. The CDR3 DNA reads as TGTGCCAGCAGTTTAGGACCGCTTTCCTACGAGCAGTACTTC.

The V and J genes are TRBV14 and TRBJ1-1; D not resolved. Trimming left V 0 bases short and J 6 bases short, with 8 bases between. The CDR3 is 13 residues long. CDR1 and CDR2 (germline): SGHDN, FVKESK. This CDR3 reads CASSQDLFSEAFF. The CDR3 DNA follows: TGTGCCAGCAGCCAAGATCTGTTTTCTGAAGCTTTCTTT.

The chain combines TRBV7-2 with TRBJ2-5; D unclear. Per germline, CDR1 SGHTA and CDR2 FQGNSA. The CDR3 covers 12 residues. The V end was cut by 2 bases, the J end by 5 bases, with 6 bases between. CDR3 nucleotide sequence: TGTGCCAGCAGCTTAATGTGGGAGACCCAGTACTTC. Residues: CASSLMWETQYF.

Written as DNA, the CDR3 is TGCAGTGCCACGGACAGGGACAATGAGCAGTTCTTC. The encoded protein is CSATDRDNEQFF. The rearrangement joins TRBV20-1 to TRBJ2-1, with TRBD1 matching 8 bases. The CDR3 covers 12 residues. The germline CDR1 and CDR2 sequences are DFQATT and SNEGSKA (reference sequence). V gave up 6 bases and J gave up 5 bases; unmatched junction bases: 3.

This clonotype was picked up a small number of times. The gene calls are TRBV3-1 and TRBJ2-3; D remains ambiguous. CDR3 size: 14 residues. V shed 0 bases and J shed 1 base, with 5 bases lying between them. Germline V gene sequence: CDR1 LGHDT, CDR2 YNNKEL (reference sequence). The CDR3 reads CASSQDAGTDTQYF. DNA for the CDR3: TGTGCCAGCAGCCAAGATGCAGGCACAGATACGCAGTATTTT.

The chain employs TRBV9 and TRBJ1-2; D perhaps matches TRBD1 (5 bases). Looked up from germline, CDR1 is SGDLS and CDR2 is YYNGEE. The V end was cut by 0 bases, the J end by 3 bases, with 9 bases between. This CDR3 comprises 14 residues. CDR3 region: CASSVDVRDYGYTF. In DNA form, the CDR3 reads TGTGCCAGCAGCGTAGATGTCAGGGACTATGGCTACACCTTC.

The CDR3 region is CASSPRGRGDTEAFF. For the CDR3, the DNA is TGTGCCAGTAGTCCGAGGGGGCGGGGAGACACTGAAGCTTTCTTT. V gene TRBV19 combines with J gene TRBJ1-1; TRBD1 matches at 7 bases. The CDR3 totals 15 residues. Germline CDR1 is LNHDA and CDR2 is SQIVND (reference sequence). V trimming: 5 bases; J trimming: 3 bases; junction bases outside the gene matches: 9.

The chain is built from TRBV29-1 and TRBJ1-2; D unclear. The CDR3 length is 11 residues. The germline CDR1 and CDR2 sequences are SQVTM and ANQGSEA. Trimming took 7 bases from V and 6 from J, leaving 12 bases between them. The CDR3 reads CSGGLGDGYTF. For the CDR3, the DNA is TGCAGCGGTGGGCTGGGAGATGGCTACACCTTC.

The CDR3 reads CSARDPWVQETQYF. Here the CDR3 DNA reads TGCAGTGCGCGGGACCCCTGGGTCCAAGAGACCCAGTACTTC. The chain uses TRBV20-1 and TRBJ2-5; possibly TRBD2 for D (6 bases). Germline V gene sequence: CDR1 DFQATT, CDR2 SNEGSKA (reference sequence). The CDR3 has 14 residues. The V gene lost 6 bases and the J gene lost 1 base, with 15 bases spanning the gap.

This chain joins TRBV18 and TRBJ2-5; 9 positions match TRBD1. Trimming cost V 3 bases and J 3 bases; bases outside gene matches: 2. Germline V CDR1 and CDR2: KGHSH, LQKENI. This CDR3 has 14 residues. The CDR3 sequence: CASSPRTGEETQYF. In DNA, the CDR3 is TGTGCCAGCTCACCGAGGACAGGGGAAGAGACCCAGTACTTC.

This chain links TRBV29-1 with TRBJ2-1; 10 bases are a match to TRBD2. Germline loops: CDR1 SQVTM, CDR2 ANQGSEA. Germline trimming cut 3 bases from V and 6 bases from J; bases unmatched to any gene: 5. The length of the CDR3 is 14 residues. The CDR3 spells CSVERAGGGNEQFF. In nucleotides, the CDR3 is TGCAGCGTTGAGAGAGCGGGGGGGGGCAATGAGCAGTTCTTC.

V usage is TRBV6-2 or TRBV6-3 and J usage is TRBJ2-1, with TRBD2 matching over 10 bases. Germline V gene data show CDR1 as MNHEY and CDR2 as SVGEGT. CDR3 length: 16 amino acids. The J segment lost 6 bases and the V segment lost 5 bases, leaving 10 bases of the junction unmatched. CDR3 loop: CASSLTAGGLRNEQFF. The CDR3, as DNA: TGTGCCAGCAGTCTGACAGCGGGGGGGCTTCGCAATGAGCAGTTCTTC.

The chain recombines TRBV21-1 with TRBJ2-5; the table's D call TRBD1 went unverified against the DNA. TRBV21-1 is labeled a pseudogene. The CDR3 length is 17 residues. CDR3 bases: TGTGCCAGCAGCAAAGCCTGTTTGAGACAGAGGGCGGAGACCCAGTACTTC. As protein: CASSKACLRQRAETQYF.

This rearrangement joins TRBV29-1 to TRBJ2-3, with 8 nucleotides matching TRBD2. The germline V gene encodes CDR1 SQVTM and CDR2 ANQGSEA. The V gene end was trimmed by 4 bases and the J gene end by 4 bases; junction bases not matched to a gene: 10. This CDR3 is 15 amino acids long. CDR3 coding DNA: TGCAGCGTTGTATCGTCCGGGGGGGGGTCAGATACGCAGTATTTT. Translating it yields CSVVSSGGGSDTQYF.

V usage is TRBV3-1 and J usage is TRBJ2-5; 9 bases agree with TRBD2. Germline CDR1 is LGHDT and CDR2 is YNNKEL (reference sequence). J lost 1 base, V lost 4 bases, and 10 bases had no gene match. The CDR3 sequence is 17 residues long. CDR3 protein: CASSPKRGAQIQETQYF. DNA for the CDR3: TGTGCCAGCAGCCCTAAGCGGGGGGCCCAAATCCAAGAGACCCAGTACTTC.

The chain joins TRBV15 to TRBJ2-2; 7 nucleotides agree with TRBD1. The CDR3 runs to 15 residues. Trimming removed 1 base from V and 5 bases from J; junction bases left unmatched: 4. Germline loops: CDR1 LNHNV, CDR2 YYDKDF (reference sequence). In DNA, the CDR3 is TGTGCCACCAGCAGAGGTACAGGGGTAACCGGGGAGCTGTTTTTT. It yields the protein CATSRGTGVTGELFF.

The J gene is TRBJ1-1, the V gene TRBV12-3 or TRBV12-4; D not certain. This CDR3 comprises 14 residues. The V end was cut by 3 bases, the J end by 1 base, with 9 bases between. CDR3 sequence reads: CASSFRTENTEAFF. The CDR3 DNA reads as TGTGCCAGCAGTTTTCGGACGGAGAACACTGAAGCTTTCTTT.

The chain joins TRBV30 to TRBJ2-5; tentatively, D is TRBD1 (5 bases). Germline V gene sequence: CDR1 GTSNPN, CDR2 SVGIG (reference sequence). V lost 5 bases, J lost 5 bases, and 18 bases lay in between. This CDR3 has 14 residues. CDR3 DNA: TGTGCCTGGGCAGGTGGGGCCCTCGGGGAGACCCAGTACTTC. It codes for CAWAGGALGETQYF.

This clonotype was seen a single time. The V gene is TRBV10-3, the J gene TRBJ1-6; D possibly corresponds to TRBD1 (6 bases). CDR3 length: 17 amino acids. V gave up 8 bases and J gave up 4 bases, with 21 bases separating them. Germline CDR1 ENHRY, CDR2 SYGVKD. The CDR3: CAISSQGGPGYNSPLHF. The CDR3, as DNA: TGTGCCATCTCAAGTCAAGGGGGGCCTGGATATAATTCACCCCTCCACTTT.

The genes are TRBV11-2 and TRBJ2-5; 8 positions match TRBD1. J was trimmed by 2 bases and V by 5 bases; bases with no gene match: 7. The CDR3 contains 15 residues. Germline-derived CDR1 and CDR2 are SGHAT and FQNNGV. The CDR3 sequence: CASSTGGTDQETQYF. DNA for the CDR3: TGTGCCAGCAGCACAGGGGGGACGGATCAAGAGACCCAGTACTTC.

The chain links TRBV30 to TRBJ1-5; D is unclear. Germline V CDR1 and CDR2: GTSNPN, SVGIG (reference sequence). The CDR3 runs to 13 residues. Trimming took 2 bases from V and 4 from J, leaving 9 bases between them. This CDR3 reads CAWSNSQNQPQHF. CDR3 nucleotides: TGTGCCTGGAGTAATAGTCAGAATCAGCCCCAGCATTTT.